The sequence of this T cell receptor beta chain was determined in a study of T cells in Graves' hyperthyroidism and ophthalmopathy. Hyperthyroidism was newly diagnosed in patients aged 18 to 65 (duration under 2 months). Exclusion of patients followed from uncontrolled infection, other autoimmune disease, pregnancy or lactation. Study findings and constraints: The model predicted ophthalmopathy a median roughly 6.3 months before onset.

The source material, RNA transcripts, was used to amplify TCR beta CDR3 regions. Primed by the HTBI set, a first-round RT-PCR was run on the TCR CDR3. TCRdb analysed the multiplex PCR reads with MiXCR anew, one entry per CDR3 protein. Of 300,000 to 450,000 distinct CDR3 sequences detected, 25% appear once; the ten largest clones hold about 73%. This clonotype occurred once. Its target is not known. Looked up from germline, CDR1 is SNHLY and CDR2 is FYNNEI. The CDR3 is made up of 16 amino acids. Losses at the gene ends were 3 bases for V and 2 bases for J; bases not matched to a gene: 5. The sample consisted of blood. The sequence was obtained from a man aged 45-60 years with Graves' hyperthyroidism. V gene TRBV2 combines with J gene TRBJ2-1; TRBD2 matches at 9 bases. CDR3 coding DNA: TGTGCCAGCAGTGACGGCCTAGCGGGACCCTACAATGAGCAGTTCTTC. This sequence encodes CASSDGLAGPYNEQFF.